This paragraph reports one TCR beta chain. This sample was taken from a study of blood T cell repertoires in COVID-19. Some clones are missing from TCRdb's copy, which holds only in-frame ones; the method was immunoSEQ multiplex PCR. Here the sample spans around 140,000 clones, 82% being singletons. From germline, CDR1 is MGHRA and CDR2 YSYEKL. This CDR3 is 16 amino acids long. V was clipped by 2 bases and J by 0 bases, with 12 bases between them. V and J are TRBV4-1 and TRBJ2-3; the D is unclear. The specimen sequenced was peripheral blood. The sequence derives from a human donor with acute or convalescent COVID-19. The donor label of this sample is uncertain. The CDR3: CASSQTPRISTDTQYF. CDR3 sequence (DNA): TGCGCCAGCAGCCAAACCCCCAGGATAAGCACAGATACGCAGTATTTT.